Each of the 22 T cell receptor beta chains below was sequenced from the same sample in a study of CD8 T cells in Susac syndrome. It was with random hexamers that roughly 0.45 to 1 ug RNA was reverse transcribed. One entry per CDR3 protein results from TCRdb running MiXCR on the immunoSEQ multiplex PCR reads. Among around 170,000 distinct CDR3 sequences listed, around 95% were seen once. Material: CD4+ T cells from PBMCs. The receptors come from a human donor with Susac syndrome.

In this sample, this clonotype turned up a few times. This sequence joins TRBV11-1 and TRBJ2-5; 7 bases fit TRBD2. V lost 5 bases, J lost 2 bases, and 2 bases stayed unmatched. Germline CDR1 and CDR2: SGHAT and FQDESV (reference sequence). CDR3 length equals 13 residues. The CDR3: CASSQGLQETQYF. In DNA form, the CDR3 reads TGTGCCAGCAGCCAGGGACTACAAGAGACCCAGTACTTC. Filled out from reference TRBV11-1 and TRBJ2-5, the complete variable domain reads EAEVAQSPRYKITEKSQAVAFWCDPISGHATLYWYRQILGQGPELLVQFQDESVVDDSQLPKDRFSAERLKGVDSTLKIQPAELGDSAMYLCASSQGLQETQYFGPGTRLLVL.

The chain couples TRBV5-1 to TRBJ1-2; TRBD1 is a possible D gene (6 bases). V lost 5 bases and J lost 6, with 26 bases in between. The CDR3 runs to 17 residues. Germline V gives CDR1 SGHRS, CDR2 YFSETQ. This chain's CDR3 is CASRRTQTQGWENGYTF. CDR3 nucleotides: TGCGCCAGCAGGAGGACTCAAACGCAGGGGTGGGAAAATGGCTACACCTTC.

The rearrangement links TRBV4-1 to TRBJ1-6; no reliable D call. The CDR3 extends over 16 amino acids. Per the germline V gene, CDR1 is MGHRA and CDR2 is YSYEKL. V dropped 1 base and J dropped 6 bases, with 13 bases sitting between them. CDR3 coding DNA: TGCGCCAGCAGCCAAGCACCTGGTCAGTTTAATTCACCCCTCCACTTT. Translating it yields CASSQAPGQFNSPLHF.

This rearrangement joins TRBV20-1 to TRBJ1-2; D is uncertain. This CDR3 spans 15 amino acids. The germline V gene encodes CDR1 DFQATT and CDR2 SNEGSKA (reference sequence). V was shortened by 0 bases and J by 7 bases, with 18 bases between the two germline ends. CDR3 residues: CSARDQRAFKPGYTF. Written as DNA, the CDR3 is TGCAGTGCTAGAGATCAGAGGGCTTTTAAGCCTGGCTACACCTTC.

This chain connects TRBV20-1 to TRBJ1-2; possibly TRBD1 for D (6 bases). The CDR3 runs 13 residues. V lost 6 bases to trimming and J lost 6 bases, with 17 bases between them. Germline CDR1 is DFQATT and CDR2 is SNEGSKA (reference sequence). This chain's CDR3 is CSAQRGGFDGYTF. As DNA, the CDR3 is TGCAGTGCCCAAAGGGGGGGATTCGATGGCTACACCTTC.

CDR3 DNA sequence: TGTGCCAGCAGCTTTCGGATGGGGGTGAACTTTGTGAACACTGAAGCTTTCTTT. It specifies CASSFRMGVNFVNTEAFF. The chain links TRBV5-8 to TRBJ1-1, with D possibly being TRBD1 (5 bases). CDR3 size: 18 residues. V was clipped by 2 bases and J by 0 bases, with 20 bases between them. Germline V gene sequence: CDR1 SGHTS, CDR2 YDEGEE.

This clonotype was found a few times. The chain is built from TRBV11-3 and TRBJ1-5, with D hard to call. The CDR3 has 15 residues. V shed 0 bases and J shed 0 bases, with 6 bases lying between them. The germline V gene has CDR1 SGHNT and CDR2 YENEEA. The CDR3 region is CASSLDGYSNQPQHF. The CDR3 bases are TGTGCCAGCAGCTTAGACGGGTATAGCAATCAGCCCCAGCATTTT.

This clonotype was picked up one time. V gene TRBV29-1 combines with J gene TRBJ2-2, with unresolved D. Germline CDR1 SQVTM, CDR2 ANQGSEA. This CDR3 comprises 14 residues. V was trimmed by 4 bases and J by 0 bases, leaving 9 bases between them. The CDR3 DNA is TGCAGCGTTGTTAAGGATTCGAACACCGGGGAGCTGTTTTTT. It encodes CSVVKDSNTGELFF.

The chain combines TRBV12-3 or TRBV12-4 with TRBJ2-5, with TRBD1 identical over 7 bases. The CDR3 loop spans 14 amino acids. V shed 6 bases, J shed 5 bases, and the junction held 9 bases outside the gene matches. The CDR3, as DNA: TGTGCCAGCAGATCCGACAGGGTGCGGGAGACCCAGTACTTC. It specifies CASRSDRVRETQYF.

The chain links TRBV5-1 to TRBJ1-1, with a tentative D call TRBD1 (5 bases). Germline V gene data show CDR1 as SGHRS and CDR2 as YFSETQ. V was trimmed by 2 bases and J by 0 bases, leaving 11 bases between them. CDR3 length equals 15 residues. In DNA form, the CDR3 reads TGCGCCAGCAGCTTTACAGGCGGCCTGAACACTGAAGCTTTCTTT. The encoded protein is CASSFTGGLNTEAFF.

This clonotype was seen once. CDR3 sequence: CSAGQGISTGELFF. The CDR3, as DNA: TGCAGCGCCGGACAGGGAATTTCGACCGGGGAGCTGTTTTTT. This chain links TRBV29-1 with TRBJ2-2, with 8 bases matching TRBD1. J lost 5 bases, V lost 7 bases, and 9 bases had no gene match. The CDR3 spans 14 residues. Germline V gene sequence: CDR1 SQVTM, CDR2 ANQGSEA.

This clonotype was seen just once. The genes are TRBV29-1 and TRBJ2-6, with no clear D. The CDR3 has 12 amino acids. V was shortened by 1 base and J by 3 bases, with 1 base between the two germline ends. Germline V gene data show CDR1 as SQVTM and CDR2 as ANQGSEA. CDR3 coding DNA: TGCAGCGTTGAAGTTGGGGCCAACGTCCTGACTTTC. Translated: CSVEVGANVLTF.

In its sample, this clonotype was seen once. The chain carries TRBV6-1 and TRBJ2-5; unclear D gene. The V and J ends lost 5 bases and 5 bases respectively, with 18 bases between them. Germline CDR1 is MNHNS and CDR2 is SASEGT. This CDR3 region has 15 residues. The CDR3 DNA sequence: TGTGCCAGCAGTCCCCGACTGAGCTCGTGGGAGACCCAGTACTTC. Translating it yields CASSPRLSSWETQYF.

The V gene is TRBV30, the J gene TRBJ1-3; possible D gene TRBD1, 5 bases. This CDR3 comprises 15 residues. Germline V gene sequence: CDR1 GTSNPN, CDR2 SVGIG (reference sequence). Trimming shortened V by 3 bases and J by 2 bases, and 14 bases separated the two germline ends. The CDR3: CAWSRGGEPGNTIYF. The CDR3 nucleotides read TGTGCCTGGAGCCGCGGGGGGGAACCTGGAAACACCATATATTTT.

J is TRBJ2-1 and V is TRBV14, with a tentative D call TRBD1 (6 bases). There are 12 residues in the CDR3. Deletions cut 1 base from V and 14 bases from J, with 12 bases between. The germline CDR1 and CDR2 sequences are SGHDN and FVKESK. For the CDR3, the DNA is TGTGCCAGCAGCCAAGCGTACACAGGGAAGTTCTTC. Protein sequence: CASSQAYTGKFF. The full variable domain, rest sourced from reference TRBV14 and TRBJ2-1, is EAGVTQFPSHSVIEKGQTVTLRCDPISGHDNLYWYRRVMGKEIKFLLHFVKESKQDESGMPNNRFLAERTGGTYSTLKVQPAELEDSGVYFCASSQAYTGKFFGPGTRLTVL.

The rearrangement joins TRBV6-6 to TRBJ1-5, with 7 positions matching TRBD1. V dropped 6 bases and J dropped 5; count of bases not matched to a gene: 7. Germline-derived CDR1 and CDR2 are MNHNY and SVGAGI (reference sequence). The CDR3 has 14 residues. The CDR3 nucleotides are TGTGCCAGCAGCTTGGGACAGCTTCATCAGCCCCAGCATTTT. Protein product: CASSLGQLHQPQHF.

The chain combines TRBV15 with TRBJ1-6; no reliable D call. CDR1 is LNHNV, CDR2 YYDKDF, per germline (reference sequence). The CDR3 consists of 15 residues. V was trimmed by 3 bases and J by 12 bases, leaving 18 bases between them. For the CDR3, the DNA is TGTGCCACCAGCAGGCATGTAATTGTAGTTGGACCCCTCCACTTT. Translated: CATSRHVIVVGPLHF.

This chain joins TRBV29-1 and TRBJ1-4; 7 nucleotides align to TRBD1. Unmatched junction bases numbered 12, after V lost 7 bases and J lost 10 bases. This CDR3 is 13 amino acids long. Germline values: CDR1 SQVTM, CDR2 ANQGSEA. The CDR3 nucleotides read TGCAGCGCACGAAGACAGGGATCCGGAAAACTGTTTTTT. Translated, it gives CSARRQGSGKLFF.

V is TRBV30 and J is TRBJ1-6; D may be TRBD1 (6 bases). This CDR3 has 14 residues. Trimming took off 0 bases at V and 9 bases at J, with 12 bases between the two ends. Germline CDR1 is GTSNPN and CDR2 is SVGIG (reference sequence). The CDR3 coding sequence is TGTGCCTGGAGTGTGGGGACATCGGGTTCACCCCTCCACTTT. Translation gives CAWSVGTSGSPLHF.

The CDR3 here is CSVLFGGETQYF. The CDR3, as DNA: TGCAGCGTCCTTTTCGGGGGAGAGACCCAGTACTTC. V gene TRBV29-1 combines with J gene TRBJ2-5; tentative D call: TRBD2 (6 bases). Trimming stripped 6 bases from V and 4 bases from J, with 12 bases between. This CDR3 is 12 amino acids long. The germline V gene has CDR1 SQVTM and CDR2 ANQGSEA.

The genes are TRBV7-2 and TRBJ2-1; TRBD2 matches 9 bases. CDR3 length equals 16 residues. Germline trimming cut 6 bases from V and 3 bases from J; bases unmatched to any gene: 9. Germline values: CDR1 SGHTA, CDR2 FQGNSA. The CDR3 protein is CASRPGASGVYNEQFF. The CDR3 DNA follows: TGTGCCAGCAGGCCAGGGGCTAGCGGGGTCTACAATGAGCAGTTCTTC.

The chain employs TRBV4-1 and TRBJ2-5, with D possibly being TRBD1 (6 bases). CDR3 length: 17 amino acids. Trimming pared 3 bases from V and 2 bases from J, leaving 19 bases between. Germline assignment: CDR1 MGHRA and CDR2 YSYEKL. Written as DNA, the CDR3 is TGCGCCAGCAGCCAGAACCTGGGGGCCGAAGGGCAAGAGACCCAGTACTTC. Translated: CASSQNLGAEGQETQYF.